This TCR beta chain was captured in a study of technical replicates of blood from a handful of donors. This CDR3 is built from 14 residues. V was cut by 2 bases and J by 0 bases, with 9 bases left in between. Germline CDR1 and CDR2: GTSNPN and SVGIG (reference sequence). Sequenced by immunoSEQ multiplex PCR; TCRdb stores in-frame clones only, minus some. The profile covers 60,000 to 65,000 clones, with about 87% appearing a single time and 5.2% taken by the ten largest. Material for sequencing was PBMCs. V gene TRBV30 combines with J gene TRBJ2-3, with D possibly TRBD1 on 5 matching bases. The TCR sequence derives from a human donor in good health. Some clones in this sample may be carry-over from other donors' samples. CDR3 region: CAWSRGRSTDTQYF. The CDR3 DNA reads TGTGCCTGGAGTAGGGGCAGAAGCACAGATACGCAGTATTTT.